This T cell receptor (beta chain) was observed in a study of blood T cells in healthy people across ages. General observations from the study: PBMCs that were unsorted prevented a conclusive naive versus antigen-experienced comparison. Per-million-T-cell TCR beta diversity fell roughly linearly with age.

On this clonotype: Its antigen is still unknown.

Trimming cost V 3 bases and J 6 bases, with 8 bases left between them. There are 13 residues in the CDR3. CDR1 is SNHLY and CDR2 is FYNNEI in the germline V gene. Using a J-beta primer mix together with a sample-barcoded 5' primer, a second PCR was run for roughly 7 to 12 cycles. Every molecule of cDNA carried a tag from a template-switch adaptor with 12 random nucleotides. TCRdb used MiXCR to reprocess the 5' RACE reads, holding one entry per CDR3 protein. The sample lists about a million distinct CDR3 sequences, roughly two fifths occurring once. Drawing of peripheral blood yielded about 9.7 milliliters from each donor.

Sequencing was done on a sample of blood. This chain uses TRBV2 with TRBJ1-4; unclear D gene. The receptor comes from a man in his late teens or twenties in good health. This CDR3 reads CASSERAYEKLFF. CDR3 bases: TGTGCCAGCAGTGAGCGAGCCTATGAAAAACTGTTTTTT.